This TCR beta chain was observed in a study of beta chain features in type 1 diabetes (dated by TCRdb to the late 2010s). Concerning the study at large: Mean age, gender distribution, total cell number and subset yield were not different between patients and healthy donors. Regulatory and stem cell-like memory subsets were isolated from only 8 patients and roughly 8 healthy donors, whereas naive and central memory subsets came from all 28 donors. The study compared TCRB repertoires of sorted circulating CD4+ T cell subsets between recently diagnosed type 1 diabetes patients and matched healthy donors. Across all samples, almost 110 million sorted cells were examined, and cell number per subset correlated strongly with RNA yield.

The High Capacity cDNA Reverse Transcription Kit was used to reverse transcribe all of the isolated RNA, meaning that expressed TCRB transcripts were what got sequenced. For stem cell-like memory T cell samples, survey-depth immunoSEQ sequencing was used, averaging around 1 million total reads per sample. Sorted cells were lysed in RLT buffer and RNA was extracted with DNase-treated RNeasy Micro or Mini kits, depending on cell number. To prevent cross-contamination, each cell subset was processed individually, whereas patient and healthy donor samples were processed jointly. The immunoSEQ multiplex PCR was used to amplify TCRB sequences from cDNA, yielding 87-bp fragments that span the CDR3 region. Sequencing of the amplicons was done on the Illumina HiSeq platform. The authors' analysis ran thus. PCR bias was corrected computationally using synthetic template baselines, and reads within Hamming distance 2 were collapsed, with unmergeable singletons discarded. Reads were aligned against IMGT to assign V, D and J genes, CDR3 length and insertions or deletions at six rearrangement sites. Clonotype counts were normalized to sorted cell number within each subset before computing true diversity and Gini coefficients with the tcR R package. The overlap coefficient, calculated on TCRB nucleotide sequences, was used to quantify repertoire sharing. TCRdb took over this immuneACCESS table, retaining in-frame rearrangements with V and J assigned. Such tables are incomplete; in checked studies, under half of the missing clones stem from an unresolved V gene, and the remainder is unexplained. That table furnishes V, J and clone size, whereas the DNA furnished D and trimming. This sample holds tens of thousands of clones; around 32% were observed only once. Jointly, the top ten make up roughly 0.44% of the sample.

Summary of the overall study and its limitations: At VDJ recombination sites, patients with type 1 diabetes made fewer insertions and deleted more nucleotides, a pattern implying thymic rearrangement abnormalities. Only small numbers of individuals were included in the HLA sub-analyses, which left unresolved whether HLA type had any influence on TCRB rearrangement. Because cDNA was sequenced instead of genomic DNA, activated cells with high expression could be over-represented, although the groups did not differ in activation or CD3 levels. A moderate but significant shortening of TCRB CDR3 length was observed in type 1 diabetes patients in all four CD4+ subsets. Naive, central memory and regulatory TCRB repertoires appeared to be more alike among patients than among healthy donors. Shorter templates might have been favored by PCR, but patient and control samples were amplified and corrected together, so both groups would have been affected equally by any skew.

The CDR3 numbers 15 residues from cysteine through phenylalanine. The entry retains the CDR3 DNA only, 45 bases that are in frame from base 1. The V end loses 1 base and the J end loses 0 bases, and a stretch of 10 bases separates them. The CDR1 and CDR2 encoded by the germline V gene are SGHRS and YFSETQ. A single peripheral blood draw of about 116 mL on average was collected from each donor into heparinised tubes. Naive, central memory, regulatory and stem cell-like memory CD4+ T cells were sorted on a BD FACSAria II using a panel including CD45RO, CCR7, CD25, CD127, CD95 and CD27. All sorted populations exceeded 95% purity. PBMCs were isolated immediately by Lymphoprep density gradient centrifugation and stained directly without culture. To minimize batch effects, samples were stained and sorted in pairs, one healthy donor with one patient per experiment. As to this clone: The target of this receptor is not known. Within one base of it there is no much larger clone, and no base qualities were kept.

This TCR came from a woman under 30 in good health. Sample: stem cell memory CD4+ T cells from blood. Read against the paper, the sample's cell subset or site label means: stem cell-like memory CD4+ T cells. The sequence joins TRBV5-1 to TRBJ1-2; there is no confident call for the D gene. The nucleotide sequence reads TGCGCCAGCAGCTTGTTCTCGGGAGCTAACTATGGCTACACCTTC. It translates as CASSLFSGANYGYTF.